These T cell receptor beta chains were read from a single sample in a study of blood T cell repertoires in COVID-19. Sequencing used immunoSEQ multiplex PCR; TCRdb keeps in-frame clones, though not all of them. Found here are more than 70,000 clones, more than 75% of them singletons; the top ten hold 4.5% to 5.5%. The material sequenced was peripheral blood. These receptor sequences come from a man in his fifties with active or convalescent COVID-19. The CDR3 runs from the conserved cysteine through the conserved F or W. A D gene is named only where the DNA matches it firmly. A clone size is listed for some rows: how often the clone was seen (once, few, many), or a class if it is expanded.

clone_size	cdr3_length	v_call	d_call	j_call	cdr3_nt	cdr3_aa
-	15	TRBV9	-	TRBJ2-3	TGTGCCAGCAGCGTAGAGCGAGGGTACACAGATACGCAGTATTTT	CASSVERGYTDTQYF
-	16	TRBV4-1	-	TRBJ1-1	TGCGCCAGCAGCCCCCCGAGGGCGGGAGGGGACACTGAAGCTTTCTTT	CASSPPRAGGDTEAFF
-	14	TRBV30	TRBD1	TRBJ1-2	TGTGCCTGGACCGGAGGGACAGGGTTTAGTGGCTACACCTTC	CAWTGGTGFSGYTF
few	14	TRBV6-5	TRBD1	TRBJ1-2	TGTGCCAGCAGTTACAACAAGGGGGCCCATGGCTACACCTTC	CASSYNKGAHGYTF
-	13	TRBV6-5	-	TRBJ2-3	TGTGCCAGCAGCCCCCGGGGCACAGATACGCAGTATTTT	CASSPRGTDTQYF
-	14	TRBV14	-	TRBJ1-4	TGTGCCAGCAGCCGACAGGATGGGAGTGAAAAACTGTTTTTT	CASSRQDGSEKLFF
-	14	TRBV7-9	-	TRBJ2-1	TGTGCCAGCAGCTTAGAGGCGACAATTAATGAGCAGTTCTTC	CASSLEATINEQFF
-	14	TRBV5-6	-	TRBJ2-7	TGTGCCAGCAGCCCAGGGTACCACTCCTACGAGCAGTACTTC	CASSPGYHSYEQYF
-	14	TRBV3-1/TRBV3-2	-	TRBJ2-3	TGTGCCAGCAGCCAATCCCCGGGATCAGATACGCAGTATTTT	CASSQSPGSDTQYF
-	15	TRBV18	TRBD2	TRBJ2-5	TGTGCCAGCTCACAAGGACTAGCCCGGCCAGAGACCCAGTACTTC	CASSQGLARPETQYF
once	14	TRBV4-3	TRBD1	TRBJ2-5	TGCGCCAGCAGCCAAGGGACAGGACAAGAGACCCAGTACTTC	CASSQGTGQETQYF
few	14	TRBV5-6	-	TRBJ1-6	TGTGCCAGCAGCTTTCAAGACGGGGATTCACCCCTCCACTTT	CASSFQDGDSPLHF
-	15	TRBV5-5	-	TRBJ2-2	TGTGCCAGCAGCTCCTCAGGGGTTCTAACCGGGGAGCTGTTTTTT	CASSSSGVLTGELFF
-	17	TRBV5-6	-	TRBJ2-7	TGTGCCAGCAGCCCGGGGGTAGGAGTCGGGAGTACCTACGAGCAGTACTTC	CASSPGVGVGSTYEQYF
-	16	TRBV24-1	TRBD2	TRBJ2-2	TGTGCCACCAGTGATCGCATGCGGGGGGTTACCGGGGAGCTGTTTTTT	CATSDRMRGVTGELFF
few	11	TRBV19	-	TRBJ1-4	TGTGCCAGTAGGGGGGGAAAATTGCTGTTTTTT	CASRGGKLLFF
-	16	TRBV18	TRBD2	TRBJ2-5	TGTGCCAGCTCACCATTCTCCAGGACTAGCGGCGAGACCCAGTACTTC	CASSPFSRTSGETQYF
-	14	TRBV5-6	TRBD1	TRBJ2-7	TGTGCCAGCAGCTCAGGACAGGGGGCCTACGAGCAGTACTTC	CASSSGQGAYEQYF
-	15	TRBV2	TRBD1	TRBJ1-2	TGTGCCAGCAGGAGCACGCAGGGGGCCCCCTATGGCTACACCTTC	CASRSTQGAPYGYTF
-	16	TRBV19	-	TRBJ2-1	TGTGCCAGTAGTATGGGCGGGGTCGCCCCCTACAATGAGCAGTTCTTC	CASSMGGVAPYNEQFF
-	13	TRBV5-1	TRBD1	TRBJ2-5	TGCGCCAGCAGCTTAACAGGGGAGGAGACCCAGTACTTC	CASSLTGEETQYF
-	12	TRBV12-3/TRBV12-4	TRBD1	TRBJ2-3	TGTGCCAGCAGCGGACAGGGAGGTACGCAGTATTTT	CASSGQGGTQYF
-	15	TRBV6-6	TRBD1	TRBJ1-3	TGTGCCACTTACCGGGACAGGGGGCCTGGAAACACCATATATTTT	CATYRDRGPGNTIYF
once	14	TRBV3-1/TRBV3-2	-	TRBJ2-5	TGTGCCAGCAGCCAAGTTGGGACAACAGAGACCCAGTACTTC	CASSQVGTTETQYF
-	14	TRBV6-2/TRBV6-3	TRBD1	TRBJ1-4	TGTGCCAGCAGCTCGGACAGGACTAATGAAAAACTGTTTTTT	CASSSDRTNEKLFF
few	16	TRBV27	-	TRBJ2-2	TGTGCCAGCAGTTCCTCAGGGGTCGTGAAGACCGGGGAGCTGTTTTTT	CASSSSGVVKTGELFF
-	15	TRBV21-1	-	TRBJ1-1	TGTGCCAGCATCTCTGAGGAGGGGGCGGTCACTGAAGCTTTCTTT	CASISEEGAVTEAFF
-	13	TRBV5-8	TRBD1	TRBJ1-1	TGTGCCAGCAGCCGGGACAGGGACACTGAAGCTTTCTTT	CASSRDRDTEAFF
once	13	TRBV28	-	TRBJ1-5	TGTGCCAGCAGTCCGTTCCTCGATCAGCCCCAGCATTTT	CASSPFLDQPQHF
few	13	TRBV4-3	-	TRBJ2-7	TGCGCCAGCAGCCAAGATCTTGCCTACGAGCAGTACTTC	CASSQDLAYEQYF
-	15	TRBV28	-	TRBJ1-5	TGTGCCAGCAGTTTAGGCCAGCAGGGCAATCAGCCCCAGCATTTT	CASSLGQQGNQPQHF